This T cell receptor beta chain is from a study of control samples from healthy donors and cancer patients. TCRdb keeps only in-frame clones here, not all; method: immunoSEQ multiplex PCR. The table records 80,000 to 100,000 clones, 70% to 80% of them present only once. This sequence originates from a woman aged 25-40 years in good health. The specimen sequenced was blood.

Here the CDR3 reads CASSQGHLAGGTQETQYF. The CDR3 bases are TGTGCCAGCAGCCAAGGACACCTAGCGGGGGGGACCCAAGAGACCCAGTACTTC. The chain carries TRBV3-1 (or the pseudogene TRBV3-2) and TRBJ2-5; TRBD2 agrees at 12 bases. The germline V gene has CDR1 LGHDT and CDR2 YNNKEL (reference sequence). The CDR3 runs to 18 residues. After removal of 1 base from V and 1 base from J, the junction contained 7 bases not matched to a gene.